The 20 T cell receptor beta chains in this list originate from one sample, sequenced in a study of blood T cell repertoires in COVID-19. TCRdb keeps only in-frame clones here, not all; method: immunoSEQ multiplex PCR. In the table there are hundreds of thousands of clones, approximately 87% of which are singletons. The sample taken for sequencing was PBMCs or T cells enriched from blood (not recorded which). Receptor source: a woman in her forties or fifties in a cohort exposed to, infected with or recovered from COVID-19 (not recorded which).

CDR3 nucleotide sequence: TGTGCCAGCAGCCGGGGGATGGATACGCAGTATTTT. This translates into CASSRGMDTQYF. V usage is TRBV11-3 and J usage is TRBJ2-3, with D possibly TRBD2 on 6 matching bases. Trimming removed 5 bases from V and 6 bases from J, with 9 bases in between. Germline V gives CDR1 SGHNT, CDR2 YENEEA. The CDR3 totals 12 residues. The full variable domain, its missing parts supplied by reference TRBV11-3 and TRBJ2-3, is EAGVVQSPRYKIIEKKQPVAFWCNPISGHNTLYWYLQNLGQGPELLIRYENEEAVDDSQLPKDRFSAERLKGVDSTLKIQPAELGDSAVYLCASSRGMDTQYFGPGTRLTVL.

This clone was seen just once. The rearrangement joins TRBV24-1 to TRBJ1-2; the match to TRBD1 covers 9 bases. CDR1 KGHDR and CDR2 SFDVKD come from the germline V gene. The CDR3 length is 14 residues. V lost 3 bases to trimming and J lost 6 bases; unmatched junction nucleotides: 4. This chain's CDR3 is CATSDPGTGNGYTF. The CDR3 DNA reads TGTGCCACCAGTGATCCCGGGACAGGGAATGGCTACACCTTC.

J is TRBJ1-2 and V is TRBV28; TRBD1 matches at 7 bases. CDR1 and CDR2 (germline): MDHEN, SYDVKM. Losses at the gene ends were 6 bases for V and 8 bases for J; bases not matched to a gene: 6. This CDR3 spans 12 amino acids. The CDR3 nucleotides are TGTGCCAGCAGCGACAGGGCTGGGGGCTACACCTTC. It specifies CASSDRAGGYTF.

The chain's CDR3 is CSASISYGYTF. The CDR3 region has the DNA TGCAGTGCTAGTATCAGCTATGGCTACACCTTC. The chain employs TRBV20-1 and TRBJ1-2; D unclear. The CDR3 sequence is 11 residues long. Germline V gene sequence: CDR1 DFQATT, CDR2 SNEGSKA (reference sequence). Deletions cut 3 bases from V and 4 bases from J, with 6 bases between.

The V call is TRBV6-5, the J call TRBJ2-2, with a possible D match to TRBD1 (5 bases). Germline V CDR1 and CDR2: MNHEY, SVGAGI. This CDR3 spans 13 amino acids. V lost 7 bases and J lost 5, with 11 bases in between. CDR3 residues: CASIPGSTGELFF. DNA of the CDR3: TGTGCCAGCATTCCAGGGTCTACCGGGGAGCTGTTTTTT.

The chain carries TRBV7-3 and TRBJ2-3; 7 nucleotides match TRBD1. Germline CDR1 SGHTA, CDR2 FQGTGA. This CDR3 has 16 residues. The V and J ends lost 5 bases and 4 bases, in that order; junction bases with no gene match: 12. This CDR3 is CASSQPQGLGADTQYF. In DNA form, the CDR3 reads TGTGCCAGCAGCCAGCCACAGGGGCTTGGGGCAGATACGCAGTATTTT. The full variable domain, rest sourced from reference TRBV7-3 and TRBJ2-3, is GAGVSQTPSNKVTEKGKYVELRCDPISGHTALYWYRQSLGQGPEFLIYFQGTGAADDSGLPNDRFFAVRPEGSVSTLKIQRTERGDSAVYLCASSQPQGLGADTQYFGPGTRLTVL.

The V call is TRBV9, the J call TRBJ2-2; possibly TRBD1 for D (5 bases). This CDR3 has 15 amino acids. With 0 bases removed from V and 1 base from J, the gap between germline ends came to 7 bases. Per the germline V gene, CDR1 is SGDLS and CDR2 is YYNGEE. CDR3 amino acids: CASSVGGWNTGELFF. The CDR3 DNA follows: TGTGCCAGCAGCGTAGGGGGCTGGAACACCGGGGAGCTGTTTTTT.

V usage is TRBV2 and J usage is TRBJ1-6; maybe TRBD1 (5 bases). Trimming took 2 bases from V and 8 from J, leaving 10 bases between them. Germline V CDR1 and CDR2: SNHLY, FYNNEI. The CDR3 covers 14 residues. The CDR3 DNA follows: TGTGCCAGCAGTGAACCAGGGTCCTATTCACCCCTCCACTTT. It specifies CASSEPGSYSPLHF.

The V gene is TRBV6-5, the J gene TRBJ1-3; no clear D. V gave up 5 bases and J gave up 3 bases, with 8 bases separating them. CDR3 size: 13 residues. Germline-derived CDR1 and CDR2 are MNHEY and SVGAGI. The CDR3 DNA reads TGTGCCAGCAGTACGGGGTTTGGAAACACCATATATTTT. It translates to CASSTGFGNTIYF.

Only a few counts were recorded for this clone. The chain couples TRBV11-3 to TRBJ2-1, with TRBD1 matching 8 bases. In germline, CDR1 is SGHNT, CDR2 YENEEA. The CDR3 extends over 14 amino acids. Trimming took 1 base from V and 9 from J; bases not matched to a gene: 5. The CDR3 bases are TGTGCCAGCAGCTTAGGGACAGGGTCGCCTGAGCAGTTCTTC. It codes for CASSLGTGSPEQFF.

The chain has TRBV6-5 and TRBJ2-7; D may be TRBD2 (5 bases). Germline values: CDR1 MNHEY, CDR2 SVGAGI. The CDR3 is 14 residues long. Trimming took off 6 bases at V and 2 bases at J, with 14 bases between the two ends. This chain's CDR3 is CASSGRLPPYEQYF. For the CDR3, the DNA is TGTGCCAGCAGCGGACGACTACCTCCCTACGAGCAGTACTTC.

This chain uses TRBV5-5 with TRBJ1-1; D is uncertain. The CDR3 is made up of 14 amino acids. Trimming cost V 5 bases and J 1 base, with 12 bases left between them. Germline CDR1 is SGHKS and CDR2 is YYEKEE (reference sequence). The DNA for the CDR3 is TGTGCCAGCAGGCGAACCGATTCGAACACTGAAGCTTTCTTT. It specifies CASRRTDSNTEAFF.

This chain uses TRBV19 with TRBJ1-3, with D uncertain. CDR3 size: 15 residues. Trimming cost V 8 bases and J 7 bases, with 21 bases left between them. Germline-derived CDR1 and CDR2 are LNHDA and SQIVND (reference sequence). CDR3 sequence reads: CASQNSARNWNTIYF. The CDR3 coding sequence is TGTGCCAGTCAAAACAGTGCCAGAAATTGGAACACCATATATTTT.

This chain joins TRBV11-2 and TRBJ2-7; maybe TRBD1 (5 bases). The germline V and J ends were trimmed by 3 bases and 4 bases, with 19 bases remaining between them. This CDR3 spans 16 amino acids. Per the germline V gene, CDR1 is SGHAT and CDR2 is FQNNGV. The CDR3 nucleotides read TGTGCCAGCAGCTTCCCAGACTCCTCAGGGTTATACGAGCAGTACTTC. It translates to CASSFPDSSGLYEQYF. The whole variable domain, remainder taken from reference TRBV11-2 and TRBJ2-7, is EAGVAQSPRYKIIEKRQSVAFWCNPISGHATLYWYQQILGQGPKLLIQFQNNGVVDDSQLPKDRFSAERLKGVDSTLKIQPAKLEDSAVYLCASSFPDSSGLYEQYFGPGTRLTVT.

The V call is TRBV7-9, the J call TRBJ2-2; TRBD1 matches at 7 bases. V shed 6 bases, J shed 1 base, and the junction held 8 bases outside the gene matches. There are 16 residues in the CDR3. CDR1 is SEHNR and CDR2 is FQNEAQ in the germline V gene (reference sequence). CDR3 loop: CASRATDRRNTGELFF. The CDR3 DNA follows: TGTGCCAGCAGAGCAACGGACAGGAGGAACACCGGGGAGCTGTTTTTT.

The V call is TRBV30, the J call TRBJ1-6; no definite D call. V was clipped by 4 bases and J by 1 base, with 11 bases between them. The CDR3 is 15 residues long. Looked up from germline, CDR1 is GTSNPN and CDR2 is SVGIG (reference sequence). The CDR3 is CAWTLGNSYNSPLHF. CDR3 sequence (DNA): TGTGCCTGGACTCTAGGCAATTCCTATAATTCACCCCTCCACTTT.

The rearrangement links TRBV4-2 to TRBJ2-1, with TRBD2 matching over 14 bases. This CDR3 region has 18 residues. Germline V lookup: CDR1 LGHNA, CDR2 YNFKEQ. V dropped 0 bases and J dropped 3; count of bases not matched to a gene: 4. CDR3 bases: TGTGCCAGCAGCCAAGAGGGACTAGCGGGGGCCTTCTACAATGAGCAGTTCTTC. This sequence encodes CASSQEGLAGAFYNEQFF.

J is TRBJ2-5 and V is TRBV25-1; possibly TRBD1 for D (6 bases). Trimming left V 5 bases short and J 5 bases short, with 12 bases between. The CDR3 length is 13 residues. Germline V lookup: CDR1 MGHDK, CDR2 SYGVNS. The CDR3: CASSRRTGETQYF. CDR3 sequence (DNA): TGTGCCAGCAGTCGTCGTACAGGGGAGACCCAGTACTTC.

This chain's CDR3 is CAWSVGLAGNYNEQFF. The CDR3 nucleotides are TGTGCCTGGAGTGTCGGACTAGCGGGTAACTACAATGAGCAGTTCTTC. The chain has TRBV30 and TRBJ2-1, with 11 bases identical to TRBD2. The V gene's germline CDR1 is GTSNPN and CDR2 SVGIG (reference sequence). The J segment lost 3 bases and the V segment lost 0 bases, leaving 4 bases of the junction unmatched. This CDR3 spans 16 amino acids.

This chain joins TRBV4-3 and TRBJ2-2, with TRBD1 identical over 7 bases. After removal of 2 bases from V and 5 bases from J, the junction contained 11 bases not matched to a gene. The CDR3 has 17 residues. Germline-derived CDR1 and CDR2 are LGHNA and YSLEER. CDR3 residues: CASSQSSRGQRTGELFF. The CDR3 coding sequence is TGCGCCAGCAGCCAATCCTCTAGGGGACAGAGAACCGGGGAGCTGTTTTTT.